This T cell receptor (beta chain) is drawn from a study of control samples from healthy donors and cancer patients. Sequenced by immunoSEQ multiplex PCR; TCRdb stores in-frame clones only, minus some. Here the sample spans fewer than 250,000 clones, around 93% being singletons. Germline V gene data show CDR1 as SGHDN and CDR2 as FVKESK. Trimming left V 0 bases short and J 10 bases short, with 10 bases between. The CDR3 loop spans 14 amino acids. The sequenced material came from blood. This TCR was recovered from a man aged 25-45 years in good health. The V gene is TRBV14, the J gene TRBJ1-6; D is uncertain. DNA for the CDR3: TGTGCCAGCAGCCAAGAACCGCGGGAGTCACCCCTCCACTTT. It encodes CASSQEPRESPLHF.